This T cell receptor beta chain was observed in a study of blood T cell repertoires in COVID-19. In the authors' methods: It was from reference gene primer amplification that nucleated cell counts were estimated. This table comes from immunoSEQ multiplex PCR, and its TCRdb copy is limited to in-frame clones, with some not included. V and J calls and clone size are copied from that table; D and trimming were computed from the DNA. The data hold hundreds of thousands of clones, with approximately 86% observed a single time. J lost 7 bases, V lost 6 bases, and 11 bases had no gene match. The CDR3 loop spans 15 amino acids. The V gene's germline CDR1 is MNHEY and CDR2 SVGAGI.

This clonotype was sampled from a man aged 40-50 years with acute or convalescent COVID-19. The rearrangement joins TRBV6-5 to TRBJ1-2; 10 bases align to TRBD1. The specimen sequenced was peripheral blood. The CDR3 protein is CASRFPGTGVSGYTF. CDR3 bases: TGTGCCAGCAGATTCCCCGGGACAGGGGTCTCTGGCTACACCTTC.